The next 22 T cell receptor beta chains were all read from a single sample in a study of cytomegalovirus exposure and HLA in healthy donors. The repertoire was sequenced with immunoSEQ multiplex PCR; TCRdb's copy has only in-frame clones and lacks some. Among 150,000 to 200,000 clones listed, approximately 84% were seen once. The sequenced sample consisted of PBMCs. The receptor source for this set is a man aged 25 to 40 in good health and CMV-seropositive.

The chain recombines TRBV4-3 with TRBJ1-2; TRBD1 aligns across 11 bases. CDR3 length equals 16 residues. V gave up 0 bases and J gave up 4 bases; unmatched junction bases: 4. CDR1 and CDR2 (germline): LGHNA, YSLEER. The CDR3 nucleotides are TGCGCCAGCAGCCAAGATCGGACAGGGGGCTTCTATGGCTACACCTTC. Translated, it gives CASSQDRTGGFYGYTF.

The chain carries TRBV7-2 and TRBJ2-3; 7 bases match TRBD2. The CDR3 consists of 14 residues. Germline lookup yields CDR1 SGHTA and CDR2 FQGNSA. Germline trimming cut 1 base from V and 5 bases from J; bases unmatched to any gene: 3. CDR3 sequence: CASSLGSGLDTQYF. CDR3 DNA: TGTGCCAGCAGCTTAGGTAGCGGGCTAGATACGCAGTATTTT.

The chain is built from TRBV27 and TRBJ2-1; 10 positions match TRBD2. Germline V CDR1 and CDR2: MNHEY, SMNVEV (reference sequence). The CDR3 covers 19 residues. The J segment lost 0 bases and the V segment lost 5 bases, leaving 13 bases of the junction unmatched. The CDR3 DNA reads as TGTGCCAGCAGTCCCCGACTAGCGGGTTCTACGAGCTCCTACAATGAGCAGTTCTTC. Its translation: CASSPRLAGSTSSYNEQFF.

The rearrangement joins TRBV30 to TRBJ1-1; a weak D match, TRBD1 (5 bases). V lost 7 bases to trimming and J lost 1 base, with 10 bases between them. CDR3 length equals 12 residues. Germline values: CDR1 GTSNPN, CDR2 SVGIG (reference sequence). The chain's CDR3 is CASGGGNTEAFF. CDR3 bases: TGTGCCTCCGGGGGGGGGAACACTGAAGCTTTCTTT.

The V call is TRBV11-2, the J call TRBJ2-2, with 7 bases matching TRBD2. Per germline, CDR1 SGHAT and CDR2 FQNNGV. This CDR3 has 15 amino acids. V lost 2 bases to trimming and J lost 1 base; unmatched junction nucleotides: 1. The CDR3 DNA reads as TGTGCCAGCAGCTTAATAGCGGGGAACACCGGGGAGCTGTTTTTT. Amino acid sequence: CASSLIAGNTGELFF.

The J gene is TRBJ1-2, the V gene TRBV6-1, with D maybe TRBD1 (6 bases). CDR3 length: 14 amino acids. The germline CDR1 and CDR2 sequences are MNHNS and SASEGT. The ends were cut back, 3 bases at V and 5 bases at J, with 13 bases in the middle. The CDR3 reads CASSDRTERYGYTF. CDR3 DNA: TGTGCCAGCAGTGATCGGACAGAAAGATATGGCTACACCTTC.

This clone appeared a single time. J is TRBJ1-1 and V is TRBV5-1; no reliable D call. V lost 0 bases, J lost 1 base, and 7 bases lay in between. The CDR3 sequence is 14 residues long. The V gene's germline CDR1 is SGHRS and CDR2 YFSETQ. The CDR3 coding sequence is TGCGCCAGCAGCTTGGTAATGTCGAACACTGAAGCTTTCTTT. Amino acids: CASSLVMSNTEAFF.

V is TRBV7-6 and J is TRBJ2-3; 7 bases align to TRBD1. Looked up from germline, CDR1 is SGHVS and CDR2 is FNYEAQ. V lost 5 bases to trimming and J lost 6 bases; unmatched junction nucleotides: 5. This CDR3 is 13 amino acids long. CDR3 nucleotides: TGTGCCAGCAGCCCCCGACAGGGCGATACGCAGTATTTT. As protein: CASSPRQGDTQYF.

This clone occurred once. The CDR3 sequence: CASRLGETQYF. The CDR3 bases are TGTGCCAGCAGACTAGGGGAGACCCAGTACTTC. The chain employs TRBV7-2 and TRBJ2-5; D is perhaps TRBD2 (5 bases). Germline CDR1 and CDR2: SGHTA and FQGNSA. Between the trimmed V and J ends, which lost 6 bases and 5 bases, there was a span of 7 bases. This CDR3 is built from 11 residues.

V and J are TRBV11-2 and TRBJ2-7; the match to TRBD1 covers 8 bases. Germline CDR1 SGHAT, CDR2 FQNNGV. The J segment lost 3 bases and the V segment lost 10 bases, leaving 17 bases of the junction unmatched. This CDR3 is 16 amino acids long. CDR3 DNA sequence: TGTGCCACTCAGCCCCCCCCAGGGGGCAGGCGCTACGAGCAGTACTTC. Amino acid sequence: CATQPPPGGRRYEQYF. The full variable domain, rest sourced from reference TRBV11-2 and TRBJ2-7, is EAGVAQSPRYKIIEKRQSVAFWCNPISGHATLYWYQQILGQGPKLLIQFQNNGVVDDSQLPKDRFSAERLKGVDSTLKIQPAKLEDSAVYLCATQPPPGGRRYEQYFGPGTRLTVT.

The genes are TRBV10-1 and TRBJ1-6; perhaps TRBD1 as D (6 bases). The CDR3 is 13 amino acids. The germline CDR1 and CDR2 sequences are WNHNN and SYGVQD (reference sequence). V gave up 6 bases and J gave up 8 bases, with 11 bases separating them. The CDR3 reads CASRKNRDSPLHF. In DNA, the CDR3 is TGCGCCAGCAGGAAAAACAGGGATTCACCCCTCCACTTT.

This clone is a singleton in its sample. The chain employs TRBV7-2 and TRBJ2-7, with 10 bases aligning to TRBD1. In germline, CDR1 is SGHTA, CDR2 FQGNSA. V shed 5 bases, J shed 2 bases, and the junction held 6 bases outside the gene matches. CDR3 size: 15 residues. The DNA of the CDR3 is TGTGCCAGCAGCCGACCGGGACAGGGGCCCTACGAGCAGTACTTC. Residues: CASSRPGQGPYEQYF.

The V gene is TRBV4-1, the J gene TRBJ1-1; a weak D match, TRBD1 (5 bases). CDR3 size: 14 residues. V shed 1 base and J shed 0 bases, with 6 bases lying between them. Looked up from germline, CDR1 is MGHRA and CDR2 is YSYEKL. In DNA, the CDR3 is TGCGCCAGCAGCCAAGCAGGGCTGAACACTGAAGCTTTCTTT. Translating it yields CASSQAGLNTEAFF.

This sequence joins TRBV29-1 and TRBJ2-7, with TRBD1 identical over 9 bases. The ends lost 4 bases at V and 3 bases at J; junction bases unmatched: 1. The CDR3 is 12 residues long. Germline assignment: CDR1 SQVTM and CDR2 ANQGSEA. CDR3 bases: TGCAGCGTTGGGGGACAGGGCTACGAGCAGTACTTC. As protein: CSVGGQGYEQYF.

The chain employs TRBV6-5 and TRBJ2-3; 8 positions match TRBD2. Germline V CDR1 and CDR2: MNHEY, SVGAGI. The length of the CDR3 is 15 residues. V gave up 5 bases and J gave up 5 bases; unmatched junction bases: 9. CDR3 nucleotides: TGTGCCAGCAGTCCTACTAGCGGAACCCGAGATACGCAGTATTTT. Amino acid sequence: CASSPTSGTRDTQYF.

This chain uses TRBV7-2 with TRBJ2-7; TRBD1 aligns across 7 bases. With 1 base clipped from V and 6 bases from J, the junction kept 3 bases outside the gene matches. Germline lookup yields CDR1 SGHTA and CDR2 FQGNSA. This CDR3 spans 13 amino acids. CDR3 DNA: TGTGCCAGCAGCTTAGTAGGGGGCGTCGAGCAGTACTTC. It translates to CASSLVGGVEQYF.

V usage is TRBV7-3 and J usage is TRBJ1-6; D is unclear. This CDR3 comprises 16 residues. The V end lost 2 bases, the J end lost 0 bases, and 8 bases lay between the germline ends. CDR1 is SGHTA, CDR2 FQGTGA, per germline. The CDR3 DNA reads TGTGCCAGCAGCTTAGGAGCGAGCTCCTATAATTCACCCCTCCACTTT. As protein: CASSLGASSYNSPLHF.

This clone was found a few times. The CDR3 DNA follows: TGTGCCAGCAGCCGACAGGCAACTAATGAAAAACTGTTTTTT. Protein: CASSRQATNEKLFF. This chain connects TRBV6-5 to TRBJ1-4; tentative D call: TRBD1 (6 bases). This CDR3 is 14 amino acids long. The V gene's germline CDR1 is MNHEY and CDR2 SVGAGI. With 6 bases removed from V and 0 bases from J, the gap between germline ends came to 8 bases.

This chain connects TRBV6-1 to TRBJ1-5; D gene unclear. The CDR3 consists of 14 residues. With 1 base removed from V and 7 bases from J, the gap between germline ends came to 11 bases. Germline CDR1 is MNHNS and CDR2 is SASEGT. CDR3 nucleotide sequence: TGTGCCAGCAGTGAAGTATCGGGGAACCAGCCCCAGCATTTT. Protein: CASSEVSGNQPQHF.

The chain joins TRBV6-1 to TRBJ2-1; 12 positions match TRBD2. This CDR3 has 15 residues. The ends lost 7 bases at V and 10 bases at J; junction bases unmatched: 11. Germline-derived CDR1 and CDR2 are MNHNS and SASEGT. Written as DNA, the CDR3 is TGTGCCAGCACCGTCCTAGCGGGAGGGAGGGCCGAGCAGTTCTTC. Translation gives CASTVLAGGRAEQFF.

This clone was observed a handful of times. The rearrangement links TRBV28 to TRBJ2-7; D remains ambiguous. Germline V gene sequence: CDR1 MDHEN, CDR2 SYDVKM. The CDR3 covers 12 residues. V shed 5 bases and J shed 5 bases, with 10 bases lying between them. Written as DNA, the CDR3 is TGTGCCAGCAGTCCCCTATTCCACGAGCAGTACTTC. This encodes CASSPLFHEQYF.

The CDR3 reads CAWSVTYYQGNTEAFF. In nucleotides, the CDR3 is TGTGCCTGGAGTGTGACTTACTACCAGGGGAACACTGAAGCTTTCTTT. The chain combines TRBV30 with TRBJ1-1; D might be TRBD1 (5 bases). CDR3 length equals 16 residues. V was clipped by 0 bases and J by 1 base, with 15 bases between them. CDR1 and CDR2 (germline): GTSNPN, SVGIG (reference sequence).